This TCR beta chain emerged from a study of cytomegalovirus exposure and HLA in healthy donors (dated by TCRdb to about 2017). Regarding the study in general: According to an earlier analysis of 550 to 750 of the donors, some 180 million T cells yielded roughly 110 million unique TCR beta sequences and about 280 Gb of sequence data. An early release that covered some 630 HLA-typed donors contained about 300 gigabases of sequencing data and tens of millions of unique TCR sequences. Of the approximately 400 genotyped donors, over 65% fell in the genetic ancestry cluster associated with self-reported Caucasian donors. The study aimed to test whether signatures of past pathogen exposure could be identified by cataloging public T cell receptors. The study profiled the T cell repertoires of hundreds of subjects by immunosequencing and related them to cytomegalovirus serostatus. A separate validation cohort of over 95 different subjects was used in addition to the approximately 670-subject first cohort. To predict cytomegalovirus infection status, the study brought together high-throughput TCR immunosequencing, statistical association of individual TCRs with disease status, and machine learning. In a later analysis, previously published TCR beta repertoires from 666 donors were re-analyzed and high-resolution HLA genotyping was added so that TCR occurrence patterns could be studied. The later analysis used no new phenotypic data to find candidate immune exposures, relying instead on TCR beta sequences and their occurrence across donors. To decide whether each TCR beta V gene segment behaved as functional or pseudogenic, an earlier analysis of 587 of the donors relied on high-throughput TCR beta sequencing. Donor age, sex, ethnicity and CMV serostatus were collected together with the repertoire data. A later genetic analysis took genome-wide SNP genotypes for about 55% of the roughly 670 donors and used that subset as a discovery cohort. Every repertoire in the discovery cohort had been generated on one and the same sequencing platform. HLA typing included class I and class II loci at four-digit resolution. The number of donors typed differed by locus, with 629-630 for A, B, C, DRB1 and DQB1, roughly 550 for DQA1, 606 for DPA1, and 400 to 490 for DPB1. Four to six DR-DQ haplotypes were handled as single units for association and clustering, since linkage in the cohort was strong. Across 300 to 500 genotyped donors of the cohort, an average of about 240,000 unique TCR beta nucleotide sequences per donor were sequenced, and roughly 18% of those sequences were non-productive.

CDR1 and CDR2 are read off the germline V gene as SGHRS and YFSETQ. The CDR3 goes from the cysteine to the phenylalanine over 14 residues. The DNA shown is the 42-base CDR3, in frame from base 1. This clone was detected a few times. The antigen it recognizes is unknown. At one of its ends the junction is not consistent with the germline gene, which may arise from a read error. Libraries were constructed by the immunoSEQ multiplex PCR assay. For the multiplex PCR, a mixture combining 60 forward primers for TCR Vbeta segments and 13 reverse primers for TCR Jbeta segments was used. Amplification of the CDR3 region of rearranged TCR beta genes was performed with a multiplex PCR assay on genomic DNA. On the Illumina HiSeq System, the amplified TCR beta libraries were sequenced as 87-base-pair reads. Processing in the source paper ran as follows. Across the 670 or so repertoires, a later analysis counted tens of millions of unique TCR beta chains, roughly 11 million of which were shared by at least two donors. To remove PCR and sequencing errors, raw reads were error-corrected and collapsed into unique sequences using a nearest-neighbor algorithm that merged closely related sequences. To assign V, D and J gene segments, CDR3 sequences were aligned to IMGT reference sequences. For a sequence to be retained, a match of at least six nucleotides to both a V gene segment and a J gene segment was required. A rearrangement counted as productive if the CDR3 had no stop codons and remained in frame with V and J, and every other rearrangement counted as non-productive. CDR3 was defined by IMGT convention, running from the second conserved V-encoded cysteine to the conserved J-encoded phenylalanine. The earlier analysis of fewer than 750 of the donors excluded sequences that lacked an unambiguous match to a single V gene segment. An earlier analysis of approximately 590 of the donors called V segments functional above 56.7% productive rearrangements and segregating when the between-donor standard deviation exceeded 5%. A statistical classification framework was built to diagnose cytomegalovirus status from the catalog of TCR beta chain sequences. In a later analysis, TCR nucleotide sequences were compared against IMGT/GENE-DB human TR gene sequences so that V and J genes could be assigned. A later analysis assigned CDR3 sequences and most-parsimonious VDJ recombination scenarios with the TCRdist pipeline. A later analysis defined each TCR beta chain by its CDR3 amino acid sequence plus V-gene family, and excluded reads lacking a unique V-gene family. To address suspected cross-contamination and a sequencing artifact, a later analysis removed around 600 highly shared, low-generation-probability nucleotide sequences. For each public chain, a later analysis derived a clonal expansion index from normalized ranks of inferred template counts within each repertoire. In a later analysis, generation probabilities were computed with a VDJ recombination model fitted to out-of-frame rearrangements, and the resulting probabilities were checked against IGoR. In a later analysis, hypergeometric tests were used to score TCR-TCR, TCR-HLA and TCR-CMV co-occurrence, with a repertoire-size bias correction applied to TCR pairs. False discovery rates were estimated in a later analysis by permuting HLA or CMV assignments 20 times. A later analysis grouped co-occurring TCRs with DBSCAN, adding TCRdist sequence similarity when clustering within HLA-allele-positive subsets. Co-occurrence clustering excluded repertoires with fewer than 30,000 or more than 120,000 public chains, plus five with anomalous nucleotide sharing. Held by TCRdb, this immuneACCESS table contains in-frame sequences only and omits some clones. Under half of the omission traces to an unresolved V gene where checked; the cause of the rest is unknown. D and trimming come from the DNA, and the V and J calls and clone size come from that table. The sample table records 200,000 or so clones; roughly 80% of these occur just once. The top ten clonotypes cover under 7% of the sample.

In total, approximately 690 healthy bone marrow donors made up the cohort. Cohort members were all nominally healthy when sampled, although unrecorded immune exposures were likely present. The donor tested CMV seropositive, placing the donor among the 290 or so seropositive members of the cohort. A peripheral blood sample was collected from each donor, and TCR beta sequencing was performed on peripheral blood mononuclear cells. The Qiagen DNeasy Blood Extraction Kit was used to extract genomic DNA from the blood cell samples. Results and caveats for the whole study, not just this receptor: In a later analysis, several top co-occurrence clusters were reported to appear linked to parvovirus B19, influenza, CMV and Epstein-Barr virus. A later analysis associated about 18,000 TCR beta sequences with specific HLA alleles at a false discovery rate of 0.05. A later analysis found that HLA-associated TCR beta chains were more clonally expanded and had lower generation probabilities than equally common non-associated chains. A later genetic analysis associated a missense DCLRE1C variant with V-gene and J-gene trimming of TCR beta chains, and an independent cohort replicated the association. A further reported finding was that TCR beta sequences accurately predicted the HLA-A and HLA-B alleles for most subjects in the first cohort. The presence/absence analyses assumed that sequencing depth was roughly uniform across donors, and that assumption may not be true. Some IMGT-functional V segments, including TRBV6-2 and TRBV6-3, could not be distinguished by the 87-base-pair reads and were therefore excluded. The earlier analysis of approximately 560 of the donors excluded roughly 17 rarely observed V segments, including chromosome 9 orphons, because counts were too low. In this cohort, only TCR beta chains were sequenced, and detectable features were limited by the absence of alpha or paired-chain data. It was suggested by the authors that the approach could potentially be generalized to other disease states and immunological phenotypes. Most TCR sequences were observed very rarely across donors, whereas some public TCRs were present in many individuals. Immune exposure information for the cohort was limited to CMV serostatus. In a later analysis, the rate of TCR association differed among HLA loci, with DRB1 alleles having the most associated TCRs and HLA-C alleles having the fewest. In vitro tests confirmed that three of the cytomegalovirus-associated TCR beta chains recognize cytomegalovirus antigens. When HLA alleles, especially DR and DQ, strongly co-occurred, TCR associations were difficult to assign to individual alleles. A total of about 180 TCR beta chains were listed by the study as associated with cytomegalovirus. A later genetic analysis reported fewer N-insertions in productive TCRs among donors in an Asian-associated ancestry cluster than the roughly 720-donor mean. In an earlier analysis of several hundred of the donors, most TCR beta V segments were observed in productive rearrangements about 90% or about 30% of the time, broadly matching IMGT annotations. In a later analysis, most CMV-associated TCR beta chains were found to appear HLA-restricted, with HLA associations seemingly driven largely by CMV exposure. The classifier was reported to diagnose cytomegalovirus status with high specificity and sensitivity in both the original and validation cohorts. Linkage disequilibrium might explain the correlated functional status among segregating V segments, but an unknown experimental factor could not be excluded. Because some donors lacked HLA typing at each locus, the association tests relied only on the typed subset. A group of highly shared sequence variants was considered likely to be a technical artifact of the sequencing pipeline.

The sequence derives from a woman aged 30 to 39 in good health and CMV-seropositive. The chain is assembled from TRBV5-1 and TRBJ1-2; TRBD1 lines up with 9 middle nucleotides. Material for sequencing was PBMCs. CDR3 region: CASSFITGGHGYTF. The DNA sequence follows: TGTGCCAGCAGCTTCATAACAGGGGGCCATGGCTACACCTTC.